The 7 T cell receptor beta chains below were found in one sample sequenced in a study of CD8+CD57+ T cells in acquired aplastic anemia. Sequenced patients had shown CD8+CD57+ cell expansion by flow cytometry. TCR beta VDJ and CDR3 profiles were obtained from a genomic DNA template. TCRdb fed the reads into MiXCR, producing one record per CDR3 protein. The top ten hold 0.8% to 0.85% of the sample, which has around 430,000 distinct CDR3 sequences, roughly a third seen once. Material for sequencing was sorted CD4+, CD8+, or CD8+CD57+ T cells (not recorded which) from PBMCs. The origin of the receptors is a human donor with aplastic anemia.

Note on this clonotype: A clone one base away is much larger, so this may be a read error. The CDR3 DNA is TGCGCCAGCAGCTTGGGCAGGGCTGGAGACACCATATATTTT. This translates into CASSLGRAGDTIYF. This chain joins TRBV5-1 and TRBJ1-3; the D gene is possibly TRBD1 (5 bases). Germline CDR1 reads SGHRS; CDR2 reads YFSETQ. The CDR3 is made up of 14 amino acids.

This clonotype was seen many times. The chain is built from TRBV9 and TRBJ2-7; TRBD1 matches at 10 bases. This CDR3 comprises 15 residues. Germline lookup yields CDR1 SGDLS and CDR2 YYNGEE. Trimming cost V 0 bases and J 3 bases; bases outside gene matches: 3. CDR3 DNA: TGTGCCAGCAGCGTAGCGGGACAGGGGATCTACGAGCAGTACTTC. Translating gives CASSVAGQGIYEQYF.

This clonotype was counted many times. The V and J genes are TRBV9 and TRBJ2-7; D gene ambiguous. Germline assignment: CDR1 SGDLS and CDR2 YYNGEE. The CDR3 is 11 residues long. V was pared by 0 bases and J by 5 bases, with 3 bases between. CDR3 sequence reads: CASSVDNEQYF. The DNA of the CDR3 is TGTGCCAGCAGCGTAGATAACGAGCAGTACTTC.

This clonotype has just a few counts. A much larger clone lies a single base off, so this may be a read error. The chain carries TRBV19 and TRBJ1-5, with D unclear. CDR1 LNHDA and CDR2 SQIVND come from the germline V gene (reference sequence). This CDR3 has 15 amino acids. The CDR3 here is CASSRRFVGNQPRHF. The CDR3, as DNA: TGTGCCAGTAGCCGGCGGTTCGTCGGCAATCAGCCCCGGCATTTT.

This clonotype was observed many times. The chain couples TRBV29-1 to TRBJ1-5, with 8 bases aligning to TRBD1. Germline V gene data show CDR1 as SQVTM and CDR2 as ANQGSEA. The V gene end was trimmed by 8 bases and the J gene end by 2 bases; junction bases not matched to a gene: 5. CDR3 length: 13 residues. CDR3 loop: CSIQGGGNQPQHF. As DNA, the CDR3 is TGCAGCATACAGGGGGGTGGCAATCAGCCCCAGCATTTT.

This clonotype was observed at least ten times. At one end, the junction sequence differs from germline, possibly due to a read error. This sequence joins TRBV24-1 and TRBJ2-2; D is perhaps TRBD1 (5 bases). Germline V gene sequence: CDR1 KGHDR, CDR2 SFDVKD. The CDR3 length is 12 residues. The CDR3 loop is CTTRDGSGELFF. The DNA of the CDR3 is TGTACCACCAGGGATGGGTCCGGGGAGCTGTTTTTT.

The chain combines TRBV2 with TRBJ1-2, with 7 nucleotides matching TRBD1. Germline V gene data show CDR1 as SNHLY and CDR2 as FYNNEI. Trimming removed 6 bases from V and 5 bases from J; junction bases left unmatched: 9. This CDR3 region has 14 residues. Written as DNA, the CDR3 is TGTGCCAGCAGGCAGACAGGGTTAGGGTATGGCTACACCTTC. Protein sequence: CASRQTGLGYGYTF.